This entry describes one T cell receptor (beta chain). The antigen remains unidentified. The V and J ends lost 6 bases and 6 bases, in that order; junction bases with no gene match: 8. CDR1 and CDR2 from the germline V gene are MGHDK and SYGVNS. The CDR3 has 16 residues. Treatment in this sample: roughly ten-day PBMC culture with coronavirus spike peptide pools or control peptides (ViraFEST assay). TCR sequencing followed the expansion of antigen-specific T cells with peptide pools in ViraFEST. In this cohort, PCR tests turned positive between March and December 2020, predating US Alpha, Beta and Delta variants. The Oncomine TCR Beta short-read assay sequenced DNA from cultured CD4+ T cells. TCRdb recomputed calls from the PCR reads with MiXCR, one row per CDR3 protein. The sample has more than 10,000 distinct CDR3 sequences, about two thirds seen once. This record comes from a study of vaccination and CD4 T cells after COVID-19.

Input material: CD4+ T cells from blood, cultured in vitro. The chain couples TRBV25-1 to TRBJ2-3; 14 bases match TRBD2. The source of this sequence is a human donor who had recovered from COVID-19. CDR3 bases: TGTGCCAGCAGCCGACTAGCGGGAGGGCCGGGGGATACGCAGTATTTT. Amino acid sequence: CASSRLAGGPGDTQYF.